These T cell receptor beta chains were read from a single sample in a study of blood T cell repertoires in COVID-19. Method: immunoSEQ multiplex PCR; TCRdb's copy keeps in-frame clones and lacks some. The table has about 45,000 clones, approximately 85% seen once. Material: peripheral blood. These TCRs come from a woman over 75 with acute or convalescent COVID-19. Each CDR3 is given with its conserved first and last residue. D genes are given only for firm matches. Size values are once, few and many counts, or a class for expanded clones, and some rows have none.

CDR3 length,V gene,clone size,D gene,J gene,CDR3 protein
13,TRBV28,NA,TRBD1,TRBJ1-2,CASSSGQGGGYTF
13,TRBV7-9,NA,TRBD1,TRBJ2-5,CASSSTGLETQYF
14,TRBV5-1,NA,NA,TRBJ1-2,CASSQGLASYGYTF
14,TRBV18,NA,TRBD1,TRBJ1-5,CASSRGNSNQPQHF
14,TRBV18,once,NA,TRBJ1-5,CASSPVTGNQPQHF
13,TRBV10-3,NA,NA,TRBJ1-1,CAISPGVGTEAFF
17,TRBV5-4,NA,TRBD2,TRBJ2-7,CASSLGIQSGRWYEQYF
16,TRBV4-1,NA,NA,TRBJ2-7,CASSQEDRSRVYEQYF
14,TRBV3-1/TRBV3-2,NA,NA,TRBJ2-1,CASSQPERGNEQFF
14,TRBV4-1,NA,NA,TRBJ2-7,CASSQDIRVYEQYF
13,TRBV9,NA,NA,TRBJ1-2,CASSASGSYGYTF
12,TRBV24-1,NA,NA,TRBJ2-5,CATSDPAETQYF
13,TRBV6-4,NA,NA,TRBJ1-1,CASSEGPGTEAFF
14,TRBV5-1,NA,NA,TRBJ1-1,CASSPAPGVTEAFF
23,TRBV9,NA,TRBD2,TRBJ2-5,CASSVEPGLAGGSSRRLGETQYF
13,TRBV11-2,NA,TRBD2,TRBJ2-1,CASGESLAGVLFF
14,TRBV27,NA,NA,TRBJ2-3,CASSWQVSPDTQYF
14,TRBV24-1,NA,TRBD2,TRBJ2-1,CATTSGLATNEQFF
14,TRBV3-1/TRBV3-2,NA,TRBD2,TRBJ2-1,CASSPGLEYNEQFF
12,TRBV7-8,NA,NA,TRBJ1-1,CASSLASGEAFF
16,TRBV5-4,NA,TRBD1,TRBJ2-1,CASSYPRGQGAGEQFF
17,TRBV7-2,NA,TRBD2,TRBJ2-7,CASSRDGQAGAPYEQYF